The 21 T cell receptor beta chains listed next were all sequenced from one sample in a study of T cell changes during pregnancy in multiple sclerosis. The table came from immunoSEQ multiplex PCR; TCRdb's copy has only in-frame clones and leaves some out. Of some 80,000 clones in the sample, roughly 90% were seen once. Sequenced material: peripheral blood, taken in the first trimester of pregnancy. The receptors were gathered from a female donor in good health, enrolled as a control in a pregnancy study.

As concerns this clone: Other DNA sequences from this sample encode an identical CDR3 as well. The gene calls are TRBV7-2 and TRBJ1-2, with 8 bases lining up with TRBD1. Germline values: CDR1 SGHTA, CDR2 FQGNSA. The CDR3 has 16 amino acids. V lost 0 bases to trimming and J lost 4 bases; unmatched junction nucleotides: 7. The CDR3 nucleotides are TGTGCCAGCAGCTTAGCTTCGACAGGGGCAAGCTATGGCTACACCTTC. This codes for CASSLASTGASYGYTF.

This clone was detected only once. V gene TRBV28 combines with J gene TRBJ1-4; maybe TRBD1 (5 bases). This CDR3 comprises 15 residues. Looked up from germline, CDR1 is MDHEN and CDR2 is SYDVKM. The V end was cut by 2 bases, the J end by 4 bases, with 11 bases between. In DNA form, the CDR3 reads TGTGCCAGCAGTTTACAGGGAACGCGTAATGAAAAACTGTTTTTT. Translation: CASSLQGTRNEKLFF.

This rearrangement joins TRBV27 to TRBJ1-1; weak D call: TRBD1 (5 bases). The CDR3 sequence is 16 residues long. V lost 7 bases and J 0 bases, leaving 18 bases between the germline ends. Per the germline V gene, CDR1 is MNHEY and CDR2 is SMNVEV (reference sequence). DNA for the CDR3: TGTGCCAGCAACCCCGACCGCCGGGGGATGAACACTGAAGCTTTCTTT. This translates into CASNPDRRGMNTEAFF.

The chain carries TRBV7-9 and TRBJ1-5, with a weak D call TRBD1 (6 bases). Germline CDR1 and CDR2: SEHNR and FQNEAQ (reference sequence). CDR3 size: 14 residues. Trimming cost V 4 bases and J 8 bases, with 15 bases left between them. The DNA of the CDR3 is TGTGCCAGCAGCTCGAATACAGGGATTGAGCCCCAGCATTTT. Its protein product is CASSSNTGIEPQHF.

This chain connects TRBV5-3 to TRBJ2-7; D is unresolved. TRBV5-3 is annotated as an ORF whose role is uncertain. Trimming stripped 5 bases from V and 1 base from J, with 19 bases between. The CDR3 runs 16 residues. The CDR3 sequence: CARRVGPTSDSYEQYF. The CDR3 nucleotides read TGTGCCAGAAGAGTGGGCCCGACATCGGATTCCTACGAGCAGTACTTC.

The chain is built from TRBV4-3 and TRBJ2-7, with 13 nucleotides matching TRBD2. This CDR3 is built from 17 residues. Germline loops: CDR1 LGHNA, CDR2 YSLEER. V dropped 0 bases and J dropped 3; count of bases not matched to a gene: 5. The CDR3 coding sequence is TGCGCCAGCAGCCAAGAGAGACTAGCGGGAGGACACTACGAGCAGTACTTC. Protein sequence: CASSQERLAGGHYEQYF.

This sequence joins TRBV5-1 and TRBJ2-1, with TRBD2 identical over 9 bases. The trim removed 4 bases at V and 3 bases at J, leaving 14 bases unmatched. CDR1 is SGHRS, CDR2 YFSETQ, per germline. This CDR3 has 18 residues. The CDR3 nucleotides read TGCGCCAGCAGCCCCAATAGCGGGGGTTTTGAGGGCTACAATGAGCAGTTCTTC. As protein: CASSPNSGGFEGYNEQFF. Drawing the rest from reference TRBV5-1 and TRBJ2-1, the complete variable domain is KAGVTQTPRYLIKTRGQQVTLSCSPISGHRSVSWYQQTPGQGLQFLFEYFSETQRNKGNFPGRFSGRQFSNSRSEMNVSTLELGDSALYLCASSPNSGGFEGYNEQFFGPGTRLTVL.

In this sample, this clone turned up a few times. The V gene is TRBV6-4, the J gene TRBJ1-1; TRBD1 might be the D (5 bases). Germline assignment: CDR1 MRHNA and CDR2 SNTAGT. The CDR3 has 15 amino acids. V was trimmed by 0 bases and J by 5 bases, leaving 13 bases between them. The CDR3 sequence: CASSDSSRVGTEAFF. CDR3 nucleotides: TGTGCCAGCAGTGACTCGAGCAGGGTAGGAACTGAAGCTTTCTTT.

The chain uses TRBV7-2 and TRBJ1-1, with D possibly matching TRBD1 (6 bases). CDR1 is SGHTA and CDR2 is FQGNSA in the germline V gene. V lost 4 bases, J lost 5 bases, and 14 bases lay in between. This CDR3 is built from 14 residues. This CDR3 is CASSSQGPGTEAFF. The CDR3, as DNA: TGTGCCAGCAGCTCACAGGGCCCGGGGACTGAAGCTTTCTTT.

The chain employs TRBV7-8 and TRBJ1-2, with D unresolved. This CDR3 contains 15 residues. V was trimmed by 1 base and J by 4 bases, leaving 13 bases between them. Germline V CDR1 and CDR2: SGHVS, FQNEAQ. CDR3 sequence (DNA): TGTGCCAGCAGCTTAGTTGTCCTAGGGAGCTATGGCTACACCTTC. Protein: CASSLVVLGSYGYTF.

The chain combines TRBV5-4 with TRBJ1-1; no firm D call. Trimming stripped 4 bases from V and 1 base from J, with 8 bases between. CDR3 length: 13 residues. Germline V gives CDR1 SGHNT, CDR2 YYREEE (reference sequence). This CDR3 reads CASSRSGNTEAFF. For the CDR3, the DNA is TGTGCCAGCAGCCGGAGTGGGAACACTGAAGCTTTCTTT.

The J gene is TRBJ2-5, the V gene TRBV7-6; a weak D match, TRBD2 (5 bases). The CDR3 covers 15 residues. V lost 5 bases and J lost 7, with 20 bases in between. Germline CDR1 SGHVS, CDR2 FNYEAQ. This chain's CDR3 is CASSPNTGLVSTQYF. For the CDR3, the DNA is TGTGCCAGCAGCCCTAATACCGGACTCGTTTCGACCCAGTACTTC.

The genes are TRBV30 and TRBJ2-3, with TRBD2 identical over 7 bases. This CDR3 region has 15 residues. V dropped 2 bases and J dropped 1; count of bases not matched to a gene: 6. Germline V gives CDR1 GTSNPN, CDR2 SVGIG (reference sequence). The CDR3 region is CAWSRGSGRTDTQYF. CDR3 coding DNA: TGTGCCTGGAGTCGGGGTAGCGGGCGCACAGATACGCAGTATTTT.

The J gene is TRBJ1-5, the V gene TRBV6-1; 7 nucleotides align to TRBD1. After removal of 6 bases from V and 9 bases from J, the junction contained 8 bases not matched to a gene. The CDR3 length is 13 residues. Germline CDR1 is MNHNS and CDR2 is SASEGT. The CDR3 DNA reads as TGTGCCAGCAGGAGGGACAGCGAAGGGCCCCAGCATTTT. It encodes CASRRDSEGPQHF.

The chain employs TRBV25-1 and TRBJ2-7; D perhaps matches TRBD2 (6 bases). The V end was cut by 6 bases, the J end by 7 bases, with 13 bases between. Germline V gene data show CDR1 as MGHDK and CDR2 as SYGVNS. The CDR3 consists of 12 residues. In DNA, the CDR3 is TGTGCCAGCAGCCCCTCCCGGGGGGAGCAGTACTTC. Translation: CASSPSRGEQYF.

Of note for this clone: The identical CDR3 is also encoded by other nucleotide sequences in the sample. The rearrangement joins TRBV5-1 to TRBJ2-1, with a possible D match to TRBD2 (5 bases). The germline CDR1 and CDR2 sequences are SGHRS and YFSETQ. The CDR3 extends over 15 amino acids. V was trimmed by 0 bases and J by 0 bases, leaving 7 bases between them. The CDR3 DNA follows: TGCGCCAGCAGCTTGGGAGGGAGCTCCTACAATGAGCAGTTCTTC. Encoded protein: CASSLGGSSYNEQFF.

The CDR3 bases are TGTGCCAGTAGTTCGACAGAGATCACCGGGGAGCTGTTTTTT. It codes for CASSSTEITGELFF. The V call is TRBV19, the J call TRBJ2-2, with D possibly being TRBD1 (5 bases). The V gene lost 5 bases and the J gene lost 4 bases, with 11 bases spanning the gap. The CDR3 length is 14 residues. CDR1 is LNHDA and CDR2 is SQIVND in the germline V gene (reference sequence). The variable domain in full, completed from reference TRBV19 and TRBJ2-2, reads DGGITQSPKYLFRKEGQNVTLSCEQNLNHDAMYWYRQDPGQGLRLIYYSQIVNDFQKGDIAEGYSVSREKKESFPLTVTSAQKNPTAFYLCASSSTEITGELFFGEGSRLTVL.

The chain has TRBV7-2 and TRBJ2-1, with 8 bases aligning to TRBD1. Trimming at V came to 4 bases and at J to 3 bases, leaving 2 bases not matched to a gene. Germline CDR1 reads SGHTA; CDR2 reads FQGNSA. CDR3 length equals 14 residues. Here the CDR3 DNA reads TGTGCCAGCAGCTCCGGGACAGGCTACAATGAGCAGTTCTTC. This gives the protein CASSSGTGYNEQFF.

This clone occurred a few times. The rearrangement links TRBV9 to TRBJ2-2, with 7 bases aligning to TRBD1. The trim removed 4 bases at V and 2 bases at J, leaving 8 bases unmatched. From germline, CDR1 is SGDLS and CDR2 YYNGEE. This CDR3 region has 16 residues. The CDR3 nucleotides are TGTGCCAGCAGCACCTCGACAGGGCTAAACACCGGGGAGCTGTTTTTT. Amino acid sequence: CASSTSTGLNTGELFF.

The chain links TRBV6-5 to TRBJ1-3, with D uncertain. The ends were cut back, 0 bases at V and 0 bases at J, with 9 bases in the middle. The CDR3 runs to 16 residues. Germline V CDR1 and CDR2: MNHEY, SVGAGI. The CDR3: CASSYSRELSGNTIYF. For the CDR3, the DNA is TGTGCCAGCAGTTACTCGAGGGAGCTCTCTGGAAACACCATATATTTT.

The chain carries TRBV28 and TRBJ1-5; D not resolved. CDR1 and CDR2 from the germline V gene are MDHEN and SYDVKM. CDR3 size: 11 residues. Trimming shortened V by 5 bases and J by 4 bases, and 3 bases separated the two germline ends. CDR3 in DNA: TGTGCCAGCAGTACAAATCAGCCCCAGCATTTT. This sequence encodes CASSTNQPQHF.